This entry concerns a single TCR beta chain. Using immunoSEQ multiplex PCR, the repertoire was profiled, and TCRdb retains in-frame clones only, with some absent. Of approximately 41,000 clones listed, 89% are singletons. Germline V lookup: CDR1 SGHRS, CDR2 YFSETQ. Between the trimmed V and J ends, which lost 4 bases and 2 bases, there was a span of 12 bases. The length of the CDR3 is 14 residues. The data belong to a study of T cell changes during pregnancy in multiple sclerosis. The clonotype originates from a female donor with multiple sclerosis, enrolled in a pregnancy study. The sample was CD4+ T cells from peripheral blood mononuclear cells, taken in the first trimester of pregnancy. V is TRBV5-1 and J is TRBJ1-2; TRBD1 is a possible D gene (6 bases). CDR3 sequence: CASSQTGSNYGYTF. The DNA for the CDR3 is TGCGCCAGCAGCCAGACAGGATCCAACTATGGCTACACCTTC. The whole variable domain, filled in from reference TRBV5-1 and TRBJ1-2, reads KAGVTQTPRYLIKTRGQQVTLSCSPISGHRSVSWYQQTPGQGLQFLFEYFSETQRNKGNFPGRFSGRQFSNSRSEMNVSTLELGDSALYLCASSQTGSNYGYTFGSGTRLTVV.